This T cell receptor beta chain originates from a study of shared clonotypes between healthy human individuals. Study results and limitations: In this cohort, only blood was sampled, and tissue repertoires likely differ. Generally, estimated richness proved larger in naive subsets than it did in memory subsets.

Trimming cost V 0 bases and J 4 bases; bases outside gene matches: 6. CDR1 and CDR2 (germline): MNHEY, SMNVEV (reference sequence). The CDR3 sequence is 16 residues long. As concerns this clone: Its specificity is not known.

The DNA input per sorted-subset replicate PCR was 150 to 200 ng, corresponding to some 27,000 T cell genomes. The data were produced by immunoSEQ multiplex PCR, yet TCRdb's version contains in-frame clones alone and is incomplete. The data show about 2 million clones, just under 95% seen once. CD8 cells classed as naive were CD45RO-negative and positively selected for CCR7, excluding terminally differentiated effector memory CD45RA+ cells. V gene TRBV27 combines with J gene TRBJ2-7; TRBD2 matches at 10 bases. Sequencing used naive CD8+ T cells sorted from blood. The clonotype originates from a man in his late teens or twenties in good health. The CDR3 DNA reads TGTGCCAGCAGTTTATCTCTAGCGGGAGCCATTTACGAGCAGTACTTC. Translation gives CASSLSLAGAIYEQYF.